These 9 T cell receptor beta chains originate from one sample sequenced in a study of blood T cell repertoires in COVID-19. Using immunoSEQ multiplex PCR, the repertoire was profiled, and TCRdb retains in-frame clones only, with some absent. Of approximately 49,000 clones listed, about 63% are singletons. The specimen was peripheral blood. The origin of the receptors is a woman in her 70s with acute or convalescent COVID-19.

The chain combines TRBV5-3 with TRBJ2-1, with a weak D call TRBD2 (5 bases). TRBV5-3 is an ORF; its function is uncertain. This CDR3 comprises 17 residues. V lost 0 bases and J lost 5, with 18 bases in between. CDR3 sequence: CARSLVLLLEEDNEQFF. CDR3 coding DNA: TGTGCCAGAAGCTTGGTTTTGTTACTAGAGGAGGACAATGAGCAGTTCTTC.

The V call is TRBV28, the J call TRBJ2-4, with D possibly being TRBD2 (6 bases). CDR3 size: 14 residues. Trimming pared 3 bases from V and 0 bases from J, leaving 6 bases between. The germline V gene has CDR1 MDHEN and CDR2 SYDVKM. The CDR3: CASSFGGAKNIQYF. The CDR3 region has the DNA TGTGCCAGCAGTTTCGGGGGAGCCAAAAACATTCAGTACTTC.

The chain combines TRBV7-2 with TRBJ2-1, with D tentatively TRBD1 (6 bases). CDR1 is SGHTA, CDR2 FQGNSA, per germline. This CDR3 is built from 15 residues. V was pared by 5 bases and J by 4 bases, with 15 bases between. Here the CDR3 DNA reads TGTGCCAGCAGCAAGGGGGAGTGGATTTACAATGAGCAGTTCTTC. Translated, it gives CASSKGEWIYNEQFF.

The V gene is TRBV11-2, the J gene TRBJ2-7; D gene unclear. This CDR3 comprises 13 residues. From germline, CDR1 is SGHAT and CDR2 FQNNGV. V lost 0 bases to trimming and J lost 3 bases, with 6 bases between them. CDR3: CASSLESIYEQYF. CDR3 coding DNA: TGTGCCAGCAGCTTAGAAAGCATCTACGAGCAGTACTTC.

The rearrangement links TRBV7-9 to TRBJ1-2; a possible D gene is TRBD1 (6 bases). Per the germline V gene, CDR1 is SEHNR and CDR2 is FQNEAQ (reference sequence). The ends were cut back, 3 bases at V and 6 bases at J, with 17 bases in the middle. The CDR3 spans 15 residues. The CDR3 DNA sequence: TGTGCCAGCAGCTTTTTACAGGGTGAACGGAATGGCTACACCTTC. Translation gives CASSFLQGERNGYTF.

The chain employs TRBV6-6 and TRBJ2-3; 8 bases align to TRBD2. Germline V gives CDR1 MNHNY, CDR2 SVGAGI (reference sequence). Trimming took 5 bases from V and 2 from J; bases not matched to a gene: 6. This CDR3 region has 15 residues. The CDR3 DNA reads as TGTGCCAGCAGTCCGGGGGGGCAGATCACAGATACGCAGTATTTT. Protein product: CASSPGGQITDTQYF.

Turning to this clone: This same CDR3 is encoded by further DNA sequences in the sample. This sequence joins TRBV12-3 or TRBV12-4 and TRBJ2-3, with no clear D. The CDR3 consists of 11 residues. Deletions cut 5 bases from V and 2 bases from J, with 2 bases between. The CDR3 here is CASSLTDTQYF. DNA for the CDR3: TGTGCCAGCAGTCTCACAGATACGCAGTATTTT.

This sequence joins TRBV5-1 and TRBJ1-3; D ambiguous. The CDR3 runs 14 residues. Germline CDR1 is SGHRS and CDR2 is YFSETQ. The V end was cut by 0 bases, the J end by 3 bases, with 7 bases between. In DNA form, the CDR3 reads TGCGCCAGCAGCTTGGAAGGGAGTGGAAACACCATATATTTT. It yields the protein CASSLEGSGNTIYF.

The V call is TRBV2, the J call TRBJ1-3; D ambiguous. The V and J ends lost 6 bases and 3 bases respectively, with 9 bases between them. Germline-derived CDR1 and CDR2 are SNHLY and FYNNEI. This CDR3 is 13 amino acids long. The CDR3 DNA reads as TGTGCCAGCAGATTGTATATTGGAAACACCATATATTTT. Encoded protein: CASRLYIGNTIYF.